These T cell receptor beta chains were read from a single sample in a study of cytomegalovirus exposure and HLA in healthy donors. Produced via immunoSEQ multiplex PCR; TCRdb's table is partial and in-frame only. In the table there are roughly 86,000 clones, roughly 63% of which are singletons. The sequenced sample consisted of PBMCs. The receptors derive from a woman aged 45-60 years in good health and CMV-seropositive. CDR3s include the opening cysteine and the closing phenylalanine or tryptophan. Fields, in order: clone size, V gene, D gene, J gene, CDR3 protein, CDR3 DNA. The D gene is left open where the match is weak. The size entry is marked missing in some rows and otherwise reads once, few, many or a size class.

>-|TRBV7-9|TRBD1|TRBJ1-1
CASLGQGTLATEAFF
TGTGCCAGCCTGGGACAGGGAACCCTCGCCACTGAAGCTTTCTTT
>-|TRBV6-5|TRBD2|TRBJ2-7
CASRLAGFEQYF
TGTGCCAGCAGGCTAGCGGGGTTCGAGCAGTACTTC
>few|TRBV11-3|-|TRBJ1-1
CASSPRQDSEAFF
TGTGCCAGCAGCCCGAGGCAGGACAGTGAAGCTTTCTTT
>-|TRBV25-1|TRBD1|TRBJ1-4
CASSLGDSEKLFF
TGTGCCAGCAGTCTGGGGGACAGTGAAAAACTGTTTTTT
>few|TRBV7-8|TRBD1|TRBJ2-6
CASSLAWDRVGSGANVLTF
TGTGCCAGCAGCTTAGCGTGGGACAGGGTGGGCTCTGGGGCCAACGTCCTGACTTTC
>-|TRBV5-1|-|TRBJ2-3
CASSLVGTITDTQYF
TGCGCCAGCAGCTTGGTTGGCACTATCACAGATACGCAGTATTTT
>-|TRBV4-2|TRBD2|TRBJ2-1
CASSPSGGVVNEQFF
TGTGCCAGCAGCCCGAGTGGGGGGGTGGTCAATGAGCAGTTCTTC
>-|TRBV5-4|-|TRBJ2-5
CASSPGGRGRVETQYF
TGTGCCAGCAGCCCCGGGGGGCGGGGGCGTGTGGAGACCCAGTACTTC
>once|TRBV7-2|-|TRBJ2-1
CASTPEVFYSYNEQFF
TGTGCCAGCACCCCGGAGGTGTTTTACTCCTACAATGAGCAGTTCTTC
>-|TRBV5-1|TRBD1|TRBJ2-7
CASSLATTGQQYF
TGCGCCAGCAGCTTGGCCACGACAGGGCAGCAGTACTTC
>-|TRBV15|-|TRBJ1-4
CATSRDSPGRGNEKLFF
TGTGCCACCAGCAGAGATAGCCCCGGACGGGGAAATGAAAAACTGTTTTTT
>-|TRBV7-8|TRBD2|TRBJ2-7
CASGLTAGGSYEQYF
TGTGCCAGCGGCCTAACGGCGGGGGGGTCCTACGAGCAGTACTTC
>-|TRBV10-3|TRBD2|TRBJ2-7
CAIKGASGAYEQYF
TGTGCCATCAAGGGCGCTAGCGGGGCCTACGAGCAGTACTTC
>-|TRBV29-1|TRBD2|TRBJ2-7
CSVERAGGSYEQYF
TGCAGCGTTGAGAGGGCGGGGGGGTCCTACGAGCAGTACTTC
>-|TRBV28|TRBD2|TRBJ2-6
CASSPGLAGLANVLTF
TGTGCCAGCAGCCCGGGACTAGCGGGGCTGGCCAACGTCCTGACTTTC
>few|TRBV19|-|TRBJ1-1
CASSISGGDTEAFF
TGTGCCAGTAGTATTTCCGGGGGGGACACTGAAGCTTTCTTT
>-|TRBV10-1|TRBD1|TRBJ2-7
CASSPGTGEQYF
TGCGCCAGCAGTCCGGGGACAGGCGAGCAGTACTTC
>-|TRBV5-1|-|TRBJ1-5
CASSLDFQGNQPQHF
TGCGCCAGCAGCTTGGATTTTCAGGGTAATCAGCCCCAGCATTTT
>once|TRBV7-8|-|TRBJ1-1
CASSLSQGSMNTEAFF
TGTGCCAGCAGCTTATCCCAGGGCTCAATGAACACTGAAGCTTTCTTT
>-|TRBV6-5|TRBD1|TRBJ1-2
CASSYSTGGVKGYTF
TGTGCCAGCAGTTACTCGACAGGGGGCGTAAAAGGCTACACCTTC
>-|TRBV11-2|TRBD1|TRBJ1-2
CASSLDGTGDYGYTF
TGTGCCAGCAGCTTAGATGGGACAGGAGACTATGGCTACACCTTC
>-|TRBV2|TRBD1|TRBJ1-5
CASSEEGGAGQPQHF
TGTGCCAGCAGTGAAGAAGGGGGCGCGGGTCAGCCCCAGCATTTT
>-|TRBV9|TRBD2|TRBJ2-7
CASSVGLAGGLYEQYF
TGTGCCAGCAGCGTAGGGCTAGCGGGGGGACTATACGAGCAGTACTTC
>-|TRBV5-8|-|TRBJ1-3
CASSRGTDFSGNTIYF
TGTGCCAGCAGCAGGGGGACGGATTTCTCTGGAAACACCATATATTTT
>-|TRBV7-8|-|TRBJ1-2
CASSPMADYGYTF
TGTGCCAGCAGCCCGATGGCCGACTATGGCTACACCTTC
>-|TRBV6-6|TRBD1|TRBJ1-1
CASSFTGTANTEAFF
TGTGCCAGCAGTTTCACCGGGACAGCGAACACTGAAGCTTTCTTT
>-|TRBV30|TRBD1|TRBJ1-1
CAWRKWDRLNTEAFF
TGTGCCTGGAGGAAATGGGACAGGCTGAACACTGAAGCTTTCTTT
>once|TRBV27|-|TRBJ2-7
CASSLDWRGGTSEQYF
TGTGCCAGCAGCCTCGATTGGAGGGGAGGAACAAGCGAGCAGTACTTC
>-|TRBV6-5|TRBD1|TRBJ1-1
CASSYAGTVRNTEAFF
TGTGCCAGCAGTTACGCCGGGACAGTACGAAACACTGAAGCTTTCTTT
>-|TRBV6-5|-|TRBJ2-7
CASSSPSYEQYF
TGTGCCAGCAGTTCCCCGTCCTACGAGCAGTACTTC
>-|TRBV6-5|-|TRBJ2-6
CASTSFGANVLTF
TGTGCCAGCACGTCGTTTGGGGCCAACGTCCTGACTTTC
>-|TRBV7-8|-|TRBJ2-7
CASSLGLAAEQYF
TGTGCCAGCAGCTTAGGATTAGCGGCCGAGCAGTACTTC
>once|TRBV13|TRBD1|TRBJ1-1
CASSLGGTGKNTEAFF
TGTGCCAGCAGCTTAGGCGGGACAGGGAAGAACACTGAAGCTTTCTTT
>-|TRBV9|-|TRBJ1-2
CASSVWGSPNYGYTF
TGTGCCAGCAGCGTATGGGGCAGTCCTAACTATGGCTACACCTTC
>-|TRBV5-1|-|TRBJ2-1
CASGSTGSNEQFF
TGCGCCAGCGGCTCGACGGGGTCGAATGAGCAGTTCTTC
>-|TRBV9|TRBD1|TRBJ2-7
CASSPTWDSSYEQYF
TGTGCCAGCAGCCCCACCTGGGACAGTTCCTACGAGCAGTACTTC
>-|TRBV7-3|-|TRBJ2-3
CASSSQGSSTDTQYF
TGTGCCAGCAGCTCGCAGGGTTCTAGCACAGATACGCAGTATTTT